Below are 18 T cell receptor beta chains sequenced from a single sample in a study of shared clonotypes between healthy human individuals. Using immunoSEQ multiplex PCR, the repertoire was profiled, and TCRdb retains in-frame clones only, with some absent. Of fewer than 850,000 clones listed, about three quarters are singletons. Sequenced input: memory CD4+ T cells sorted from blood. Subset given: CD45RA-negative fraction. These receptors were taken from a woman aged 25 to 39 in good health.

The CDR3 loop reads CASRLTSGSSYNEQFF. In DNA form, the CDR3 reads TGCGCCAGCAGATTGACTAGCGGGAGCTCCTACAATGAGCAGTTCTTC. The chain links TRBV5-1 to TRBJ2-1; 12 bases fit TRBD2. The germline V gene encodes CDR1 SGHRS and CDR2 YFSETQ. This CDR3 contains 16 residues. The V and J ends lost 5 bases and 0 bases, in that order; junction bases with no gene match: 3.

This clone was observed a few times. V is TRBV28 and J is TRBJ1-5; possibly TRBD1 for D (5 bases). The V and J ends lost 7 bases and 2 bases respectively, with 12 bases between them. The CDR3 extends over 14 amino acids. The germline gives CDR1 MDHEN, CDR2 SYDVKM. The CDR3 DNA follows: TGTGCCAGCAAAGAAGGGACGGGCAATCAGCCCCAGCATTTT. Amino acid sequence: CASKEGTGNQPQHF.

CDR3 residues: CASSDRGETQYF. The CDR3 DNA follows: TGTGCCAGCTCAGACAGGGGTGAGACCCAGTACTTC. The J gene is TRBJ2-5, the V gene TRBV18, with 8 bases that match TRBD1. The ends lost 5 bases at V and 5 bases at J; junction bases unmatched: 1. Germline V gene sequence: CDR1 KGHSH, CDR2 LQKENI. There are 12 residues in the CDR3.

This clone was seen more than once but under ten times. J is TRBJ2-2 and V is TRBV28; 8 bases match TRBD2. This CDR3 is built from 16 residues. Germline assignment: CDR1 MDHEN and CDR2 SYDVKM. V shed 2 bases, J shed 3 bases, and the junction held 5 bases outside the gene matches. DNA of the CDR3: TGTGCCAGCAGTTTAGCGGGAGGATTGGACACCGGGGAGCTGTTTTTT. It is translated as CASSLAGGLDTGELFF.

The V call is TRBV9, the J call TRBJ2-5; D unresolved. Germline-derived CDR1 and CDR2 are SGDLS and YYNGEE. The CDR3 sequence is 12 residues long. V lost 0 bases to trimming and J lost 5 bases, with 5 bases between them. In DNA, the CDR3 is TGTGCCAGCAGCGTAGCTCTGGAGACCCAGTACTTC. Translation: CASSVALETQYF.

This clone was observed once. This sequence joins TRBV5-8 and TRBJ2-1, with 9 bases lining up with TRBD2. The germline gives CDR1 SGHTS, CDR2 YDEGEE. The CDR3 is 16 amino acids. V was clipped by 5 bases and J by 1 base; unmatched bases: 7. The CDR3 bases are TGTGCCAGCAGGGAGACTAGCGGAGTTTCCTACAATGAGCAGTTCTTC. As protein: CASRETSGVSYNEQFF.

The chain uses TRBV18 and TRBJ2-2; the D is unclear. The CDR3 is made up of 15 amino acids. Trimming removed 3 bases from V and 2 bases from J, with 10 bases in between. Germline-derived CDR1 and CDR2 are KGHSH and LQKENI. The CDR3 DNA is TGTGCCAGCTCACCGGTCAGTACTAACACCGGGGAGCTGTTTTTT. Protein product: CASSPVSTNTGELFF.

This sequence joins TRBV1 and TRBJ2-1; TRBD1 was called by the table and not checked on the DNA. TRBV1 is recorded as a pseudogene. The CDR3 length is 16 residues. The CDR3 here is CTSSQPSGTAYNEQFF. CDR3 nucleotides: TGCACCAGCAGCCAGCCTTCCGGGACAGCCTACAATGAGCAGTTCTTC.

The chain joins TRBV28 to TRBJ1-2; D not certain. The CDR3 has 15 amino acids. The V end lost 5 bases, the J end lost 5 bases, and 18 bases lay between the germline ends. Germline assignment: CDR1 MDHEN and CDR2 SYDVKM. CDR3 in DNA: TGTGCCAGCAGTCCCGATTTGGGTCGGATGTATGGCTACACCTTC. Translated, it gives CASSPDLGRMYGYTF.

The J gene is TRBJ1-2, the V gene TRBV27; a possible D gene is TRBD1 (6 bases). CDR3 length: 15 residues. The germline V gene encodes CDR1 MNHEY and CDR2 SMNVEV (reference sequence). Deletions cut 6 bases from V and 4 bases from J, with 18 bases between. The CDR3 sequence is CASSDGQGLFYGYTF. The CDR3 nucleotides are TGTGCCAGCAGCGACGGGCAGGGGCTGTTCTATGGCTACACCTTC.

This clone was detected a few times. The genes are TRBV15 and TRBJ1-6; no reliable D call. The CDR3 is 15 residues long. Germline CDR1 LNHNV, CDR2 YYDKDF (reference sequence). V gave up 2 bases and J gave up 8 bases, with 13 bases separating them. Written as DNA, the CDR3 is TGTGCCACCAGCAGATCCACCGGTGGGGATTCACCCCTCCACTTT. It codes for CATSRSTGGDSPLHF.

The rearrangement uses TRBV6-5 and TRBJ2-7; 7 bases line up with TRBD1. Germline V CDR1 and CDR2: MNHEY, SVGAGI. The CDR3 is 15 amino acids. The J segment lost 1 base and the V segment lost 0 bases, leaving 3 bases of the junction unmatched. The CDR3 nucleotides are TGTGCCAGCAGTTACTCCGGGACAGAGTCCTACGAGCAGTACTTC. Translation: CASSYSGTESYEQYF.

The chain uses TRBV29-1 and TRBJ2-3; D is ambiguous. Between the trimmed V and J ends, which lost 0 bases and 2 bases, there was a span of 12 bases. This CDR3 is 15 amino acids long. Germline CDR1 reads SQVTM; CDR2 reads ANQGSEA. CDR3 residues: CSVEDLSSFTDTQYF. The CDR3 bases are TGCAGCGTTGAAGATCTTAGTTCCTTCACAGATACGCAGTATTTT.

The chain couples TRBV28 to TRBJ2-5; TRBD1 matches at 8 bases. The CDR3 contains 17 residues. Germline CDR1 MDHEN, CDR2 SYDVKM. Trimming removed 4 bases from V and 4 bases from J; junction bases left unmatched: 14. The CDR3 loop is CASSSPPGQVNGETQYF. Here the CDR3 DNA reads TGTGCCAGCAGTTCCCCCCCGGGACAGGTGAACGGAGAGACCCAGTACTTC.

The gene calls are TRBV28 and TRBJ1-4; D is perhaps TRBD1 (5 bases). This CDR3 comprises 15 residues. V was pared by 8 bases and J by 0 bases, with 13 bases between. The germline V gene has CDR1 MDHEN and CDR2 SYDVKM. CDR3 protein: CASSGADTTNEKLFF. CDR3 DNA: TGTGCCAGCTCCGGGGCAGATACAACTAATGAAAAACTGTTTTTT.

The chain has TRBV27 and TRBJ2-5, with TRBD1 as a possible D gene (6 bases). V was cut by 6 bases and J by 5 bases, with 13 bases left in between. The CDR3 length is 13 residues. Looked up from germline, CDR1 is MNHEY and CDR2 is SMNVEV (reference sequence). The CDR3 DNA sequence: TGTGCCAGCAGACGACAGGTCCCGGAGACCCAGTACTTC. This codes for CASRRQVPETQYF.

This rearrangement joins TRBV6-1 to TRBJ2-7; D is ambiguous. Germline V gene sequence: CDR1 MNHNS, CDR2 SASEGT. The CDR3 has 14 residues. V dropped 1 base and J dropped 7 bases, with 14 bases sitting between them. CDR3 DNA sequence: TGTGCCAGCAGTGAAGGGCACCGGGTACGAGAGCAGTACTTC. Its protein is CASSEGHRVREQYF.

The CDR3 is CASSQVNRGASEQYF. CDR3 nucleotide sequence: TGCGCCAGCAGCCAAGTTAACAGGGGGGCCAGCGAGCAGTACTTC. V is TRBV4-1 and J is TRBJ2-7, with 8 bases matching TRBD1. The length of the CDR3 is 15 residues. The J segment lost 6 bases and the V segment lost 1 base, leaving 8 bases of the junction unmatched. Germline assignment: CDR1 MGHRA and CDR2 YSYEKL.